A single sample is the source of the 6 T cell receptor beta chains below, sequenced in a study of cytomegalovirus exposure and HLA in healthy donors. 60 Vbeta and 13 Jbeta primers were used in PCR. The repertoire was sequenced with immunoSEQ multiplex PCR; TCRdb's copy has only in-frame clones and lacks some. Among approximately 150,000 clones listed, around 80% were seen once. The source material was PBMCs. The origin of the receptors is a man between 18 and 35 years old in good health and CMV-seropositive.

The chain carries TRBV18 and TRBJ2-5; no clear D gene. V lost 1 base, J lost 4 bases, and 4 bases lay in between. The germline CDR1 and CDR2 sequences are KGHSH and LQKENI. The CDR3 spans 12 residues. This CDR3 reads CASSPLAETQYF. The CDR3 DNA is TGTGCCAGCTCACCACTGGCAGAGACCCAGTACTTC.

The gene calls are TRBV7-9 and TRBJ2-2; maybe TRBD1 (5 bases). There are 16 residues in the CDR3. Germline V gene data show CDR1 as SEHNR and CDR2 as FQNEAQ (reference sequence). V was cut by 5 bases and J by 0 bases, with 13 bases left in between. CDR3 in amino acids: CASSPTGPANTGELFF. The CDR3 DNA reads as TGTGCCAGCAGCCCAACAGGTCCCGCGAACACCGGGGAGCTGTTTTTT.

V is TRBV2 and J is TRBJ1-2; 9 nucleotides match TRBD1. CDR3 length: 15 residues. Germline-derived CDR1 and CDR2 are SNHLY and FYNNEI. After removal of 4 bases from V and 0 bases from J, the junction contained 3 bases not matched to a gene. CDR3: CASSGQGGSNYGYTF. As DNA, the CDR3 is TGTGCCAGCAGTGGACAGGGGGGATCTAACTATGGCTACACCTTC.

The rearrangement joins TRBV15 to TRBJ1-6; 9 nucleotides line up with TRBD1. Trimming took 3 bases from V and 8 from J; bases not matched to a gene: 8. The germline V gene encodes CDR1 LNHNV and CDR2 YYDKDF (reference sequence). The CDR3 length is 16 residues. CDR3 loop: CATSSTDRGGDSPLHF. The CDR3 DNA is TGTGCCACCAGCAGCACCGACAGGGGGGGAGATTCACCCCTCCACTTT.

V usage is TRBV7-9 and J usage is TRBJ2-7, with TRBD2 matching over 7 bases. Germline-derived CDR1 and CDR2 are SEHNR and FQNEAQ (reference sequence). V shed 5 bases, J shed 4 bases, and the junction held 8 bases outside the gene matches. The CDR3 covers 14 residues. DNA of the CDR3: TGTGCCAGCAGCCCTGACCTCGGGAGGTACGAGCAGTACTTC. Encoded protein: CASSPDLGRYEQYF.

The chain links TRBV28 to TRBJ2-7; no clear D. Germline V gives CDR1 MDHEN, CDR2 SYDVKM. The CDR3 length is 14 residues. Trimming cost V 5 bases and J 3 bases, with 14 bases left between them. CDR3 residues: CASSGRLTFYEQYF. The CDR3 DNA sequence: TGTGCCAGCAGTGGAAGGCTGACTTTCTACGAGCAGTACTTC.